The 18 T cell receptor beta chains listed next were all sequenced from one sample in a study of control samples from healthy donors and cancer patients. Profiling relied on immunoSEQ multiplex PCR, and the TCRdb table lists in-frame clones only, not all of them. The table lists some 77,000 clones, about 88% of them singletons. Sequencing was carried out using blood. The receptors were sampled from an older woman in good health.

This sequence joins TRBV19 and TRBJ2-2; 9 bases align to TRBD2. The J segment lost 1 base and the V segment lost 5 bases, leaving 8 bases of the junction unmatched. The CDR3 is 17 residues long. Germline CDR1 and CDR2: LNHDA and SQIVND (reference sequence). The CDR3 DNA is TGTGCCAGTAGTCGCCTGACTAGCGGAGTGAACACCGGGGAGCTGTTTTTT. This translates into CASSRLTSGVNTGELFF.

This chain connects TRBV11-2 to TRBJ1-2; 7 bases align to TRBD1. The CDR3 extends over 14 amino acids. Looked up from germline, CDR1 is SGHAT and CDR2 is FQNNGV. The V segment lost 5 bases and the J segment 2 bases; nucleotides outside the gene matches: 5. In DNA form, the CDR3 reads TGTGCCAGCAGCAAGGACAGGCCCAACTATGGCTACACCTTC. Protein product: CASSKDRPNYGYTF.

This clone was seen only once. J is TRBJ2-6 and V is TRBV5-1; D is undetermined. Germline CDR1 and CDR2: SGHRS and YFSETQ. The CDR3 consists of 13 residues. V shed 5 bases and J shed 1 base, with 4 bases lying between them. Here the CDR3 DNA reads TGCGCCAGCAGAGAGTCTGGGGCCAACGTCCTGACTTTC. It specifies CASRESGANVLTF.

The rearrangement joins TRBV4-2 to TRBJ1-5; unclear D gene. The CDR3 sequence is 15 residues long. In germline, CDR1 is LGHNA, CDR2 YNFKEQ. Between the trimmed V and J ends, which lost 0 bases and 7 bases, there was a span of 13 bases. In DNA, the CDR3 is TGTGCCAGCAGCCAAGAATCCGAGGGTTTACAGCCCCAGCATTTT. This codes for CASSQESEGLQPQHF.

With regard to this clone: The identical CDR3 is also encoded by other nucleotide sequences in the sample. The rearrangement uses TRBV3-1 (or the pseudogene TRBV3-2) and TRBJ1-1; D unresolved. Between the trimmed V and J ends, which lost 1 base and 1 base, there was a span of 4 bases. CDR1 and CDR2 from the germline V gene are LGHDT and YNNKEL (reference sequence). The CDR3 length is 13 residues. The CDR3 DNA sequence: TGTGCCAGCAGCCAAGGGGGGAACACTGAAGCTTTCTTT. It codes for CASSQGGNTEAFF.

The CDR3 is CASSPWTQGETQYF. CDR3 coding DNA: TGTGCCAGCAGCCCATGGACCCAGGGGGAGACCCAGTACTTC. The gene calls are TRBV9 and TRBJ2-5; D might be TRBD1 (6 bases). This CDR3 spans 14 amino acids. Between the trimmed V and J ends, which lost 4 bases and 5 bases, there was a span of 15 bases. CDR1 SGDLS and CDR2 YYNGEE come from the germline V gene.

This clone was detected only a few times. The V gene is TRBV28, the J gene TRBJ1-2; TRBD1 might be the D (5 bases). Germline CDR1 and CDR2: MDHEN and SYDVKM. The CDR3 covers 13 residues. Trimming shortened V by 7 bases and J by 3 bases, and 12 bases separated the two germline ends. The CDR3 coding sequence is TGTGCCAGCAACCCTGGGGGGTACTATGGCTACACCTTC. It encodes CASNPGGYYGYTF.

The J gene is TRBJ2-1, the V gene TRBV6-6; D possibly corresponds to TRBD1 (6 bases). Germline V CDR1 and CDR2: MNHNY, SVGAGI (reference sequence). The V and J ends lost 10 bases and 5 bases respectively, with 21 bases between them. This CDR3 has 15 residues. This CDR3 is CATLSGGLGNNEQFF. In DNA form, the CDR3 reads TGTGCCACCCTAAGTGGGGGCCTGGGGAACAATGAGCAGTTCTTC.

The chain couples TRBV28 to TRBJ1-1, with 9 positions matching TRBD1. This CDR3 is 15 amino acids long. Germline V gives CDR1 MDHEN, CDR2 SYDVKM. Trimming cost V 8 bases and J 4 bases; bases outside gene matches: 11. CDR3 nucleotide sequence: TGTGCCAGCGGGGCAAACAGGGGGCGAGTCACTGAAGCTTTCTTT. Translated: CASGANRGRVTEAFF.

This chain links TRBV3-1 (or the pseudogene TRBV3-2) with TRBJ1-2; the match to TRBD1 covers 7 bases. Looked up from germline, CDR1 is LGHDT and CDR2 is YNNKEL (reference sequence). CDR3 length equals 17 residues. Trimming cost V 4 bases and J 0 bases; bases outside gene matches: 11. CDR3: CASSLTGQGGANYGYTF. The CDR3 coding sequence is TGTGCCAGCAGCCTTACAGGGCAGGGGGGAGCTAACTATGGCTACACCTTC.

This rearrangement joins TRBV5-1 to TRBJ2-7, with 9 bases that match TRBD2. The germline V gene encodes CDR1 SGHRS and CDR2 YFSETQ. V was clipped by 1 base and J by 6 bases; unmatched bases: 8. This CDR3 contains 15 residues. DNA of the CDR3: TGCGCCAGCAGCTTGATGCCTAGCGGGACCGGCGAGCAGTACTTC. This encodes CASSLMPSGTGEQYF.

The chain is built from TRBV3-1 (or the pseudogene TRBV3-2) and TRBJ2-1; 8 nucleotides agree with TRBD1. Germline V gene sequence: CDR1 LGHDT, CDR2 YNNKEL (reference sequence). This CDR3 spans 15 amino acids. V was clipped by 1 base and J by 6 bases; unmatched bases: 5. The CDR3 DNA sequence: TGTGCCAGCAGCCAAGCGACAGGGGCAGTCAATGAGCAGTTCTTC. It translates to CASSQATGAVNEQFF.

The chain has TRBV4-2 and TRBJ1-1; TRBD1 agrees at 7 bases. V shed 7 bases, J shed 6 bases, and the junction held 11 bases outside the gene matches. The CDR3 runs 14 residues. The germline V gene has CDR1 LGHNA and CDR2 YNFKEQ. The CDR3: CASTLRQGIPEAFF. DNA of the CDR3: TGTGCCAGCACCCTGAGACAGGGTATCCCTGAAGCTTTCTTT.

This clone showed up just once. The gene calls are TRBV18 and TRBJ2-7; TRBD1 matches 9 bases. Per the germline V gene, CDR1 is KGHSH and CDR2 is LQKENI. V was clipped by 5 bases and J by 5 bases; unmatched bases: 10. The CDR3 consists of 15 residues. The CDR3 DNA sequence: TGTGCCAGCTCATTGTCCGGGACAGGGTCCCACGAGCAGTACTTC. Protein: CASSLSGTGSHEQYF.

V is TRBV19 and J is TRBJ2-1, with 9 bases lining up with TRBD1. The germline V gene encodes CDR1 LNHDA and CDR2 SQIVND (reference sequence). This CDR3 spans 16 amino acids. Trimming took 7 bases from V and 2 from J; bases not matched to a gene: 9. CDR3 loop: CASTPWTGVTYNEQFF. The CDR3 DNA reads as TGTGCCAGTACCCCGTGGACAGGGGTTACCTACAATGAGCAGTTCTTC.

This clone was recorded once. This chain joins TRBV5-1 and TRBJ2-3; D is possibly TRBD1 (6 bases). V shed 2 bases and J shed 11 bases, with 9 bases lying between them. The CDR3 length is 11 residues. From germline, CDR1 is SGHRS and CDR2 YFSETQ. The CDR3 protein is CASSFTGRQYF. The CDR3 nucleotides read TGCGCCAGCAGCTTCACAGGGAGGCAGTATTTT.

The rearrangement joins TRBV5-1 to TRBJ1-5; TRBD1 matches 7 bases. V trimming: 0 bases; J trimming: 6 bases; junction bases outside the gene matches: 3. From germline, CDR1 is SGHRS and CDR2 YFSETQ. CDR3 length: 14 residues. The DNA for the CDR3 is TGCGCCAGCAGCTTGGGGACAGGCATTCAGCCCCAGCATTTT. Amino acids: CASSLGTGIQPQHF. Supplemented by reference TRBV5-1 and TRBJ1-5, the full variable domain reads KAGVTQTPRYLIKTRGQQVTLSCSPISGHRSVSWYQQTPGQGLQFLFEYFSETQRNKGNFPGRFSGRQFSNSRSEMNVSTLELGDSALYLCASSLGTGIQPQHFGDGTRLSIL.

V usage is TRBV24-1 and J usage is TRBJ2-5, with D unresolved. The CDR3 consists of 15 residues. Germline V gene data show CDR1 as KGHDR and CDR2 as SFDVKD. V was pared by 2 bases and J by 4 bases, with 13 bases between. The CDR3 is CATSDSGEDPETQYF. The CDR3 nucleotides read TGTGCCACCAGTGATTCTGGGGAAGATCCAGAGACCCAGTACTTC.